This T cell receptor beta chain was captured by sequencing in a study of lung T cells in sarcoidosis with Löfgren's syndrome listed by TCRdb under 2017. At the level of the whole study: Sarcoidosis was described as a granulomatous, mainly pulmonary disease marked by CD4+ T cell accumulation in bronchoalveolar lavage fluid. The repertoire analyses centered on Lofgren's syndrome patients. Overall study results and their limits: Recognition of a sarcoidosis-associated antigen was merely suggested, with the antigen itself still putative and unidentified. Analysis of alphabeta pairing showed that TRAV12-1 paired preferentially with TRBV2, and the TCRs formed by this pairing showed CDR3 homology. Sharing of TRAV12-1 and TRBV2 CDR3 motifs among multiple Lofgren's syndrome patients was reported, suggesting public CD4+ TCR repertoires. TRAV12-1 and TRBV2 were reported as the most expanded V gene segments in Löfgren's syndrome patients compared with control subjects.

Sequencing instrument: Illumina MiSeq. The public sequencing data were trimmed at Q25 with fastp and processed into clonotypes with MiXCR by TCRdb, which kept only in-frame beta chains. Under each unique CDR3 protein, matching rows form one entry showing the most common genes and DNA. In this sample the table shows some 8,600 distinct CDR3 sequences, under 25% of which occur a single time. About 26% of the sample lies in the top ten. CD4+ T cells collected through bronchoalveolar lavage were the source used for profiling TCR repertoires. The CDR3, cysteine through phenylalanine, is 12 amino acids long. The read is trimmed to its CDR3 DNA, 36 bases read in frame from base 1. On this clonotype: Its antigen remains unidentified. A read error may account for a junction end that differs from germline.

Sequenced material: CD4+ T cells from bronchoalveolar lavage fluid. The chain is encoded by TRBV12-3 or TRBV12-4 joined to TRBJ2-7, with a tentative D call of TRBD1 or TRBD2, each matching 5 bases. The receptor comes from a human donor with sarcoidosis (Löfgren's syndrome or another form), or a control subject (not recorded which). The nucleotide sequence is given as TGTGTCAGCAGCCGAGGGGTATACGAGCAGTACTTC. Its protein is CVSSRGVYEQYF.